The sequence of this T cell receptor beta chain was determined in a study of T cells in Graves' hyperthyroidism and ophthalmopathy. Study-wide results and caveats: Blood shared most expanded thyroid clonotypes above 0.001.

RNA transcripts served as the template for amplifying TCR beta CDR3 regions. Researchers ran a first-round RT-PCR on the TCR CDR3 using the HTBI primer set. MiXCR was run by TCRdb on the multiplex PCR reads, yielding one entry per CDR3 protein. The repertoire has about 300,000 distinct CDR3 sequences, approximately 18% of them found once; the top ten carry 35% to 40%. Trimming shortened V by 5 bases and J by 7 bases, and 12 bases separated the two germline ends. CDR1 is MRHNA, CDR2 SNTAGT, per germline. This CDR3 region has 14 residues. As to this clonotype: Its antigen is unidentified.

This chain uses TRBV6-4 with TRBJ1-6; no clear D. The origin of this receptor is a man aged 45-65 years with Graves' ophthalmopathy. Sample: blood. The CDR3 sequence is CASSQTLGNSPLHF. In DNA form, the CDR3 reads TGTGCCAGCAGTCAGACCCTTGGAAATTCACCCCTCCACTTT.